Below are 27 T cell receptor beta chains sequenced from a single sample in a study of cytomegalovirus exposure and HLA in healthy donors. It was with 60 Vbeta and 13 Jbeta primers that the PCR ran. Using immunoSEQ multiplex PCR, the repertoire was profiled, and TCRdb retains in-frame clones only, with some absent. The data contain about 89,000 clones, around 77% of them singletons. The material sequenced was PBMCs. These TCRs come from a man aged 30-40 years in good health and CMV-seronegative.

A single count supports this clone. The chain joins TRBV5-5 to TRBJ2-3, with D hard to call. Germline V gives CDR1 SGHKS, CDR2 YYEKEE (reference sequence). CDR3 length equals 14 residues. Between the trimmed V and J ends, which lost 0 bases and 4 bases, there was a span of 9 bases. The CDR3 here is CASSLEPHADTQYF. The CDR3, as DNA: TGTGCCAGCAGCTTGGAGCCTCACGCAGATACGCAGTATTTT.

The genes are TRBV6-1 and TRBJ1-5; possible D gene TRBD1, 6 bases. Per germline, CDR1 MNHNS and CDR2 SASEGT. The CDR3 length is 16 residues. Trimming shortened V by 4 bases and J by 2 bases, and 15 bases separated the two germline ends. CDR3 residues: CASSAAGALGNQPQHF. The CDR3 bases are TGTGCCAGCAGTGCCGCAGGGGCGTTGGGCAATCAGCCCCAGCATTTT.

V usage is TRBV5-8 and J usage is TRBJ2-1; 8 positions match TRBD2. The CDR3 length is 15 residues. The germline gives CDR1 SGHTS, CDR2 YDEGEE. With 0 bases clipped from V and 8 bases from J, the junction kept 7 bases outside the gene matches. CDR3 loop: CASSLDRGGIDEQFF. The DNA of the CDR3 is TGTGCCAGCAGCTTGGATCGGGGGGGCATCGATGAGCAGTTCTTC.

V and J are TRBV6-5 and TRBJ2-1; TRBD2 aligns across 7 bases. The J segment lost 8 bases and the V segment lost 0 bases, leaving 7 bases of the junction unmatched. The CDR3 is 15 amino acids. Per the germline V gene, CDR1 is MNHEY and CDR2 is SVGAGI. CDR3 sequence: CASSYSGRLADEQFF. CDR3 in DNA: TGTGCCAGCAGTTACTCGGGGCGGCTAGCGGATGAGCAGTTCTTC.

The J gene is TRBJ2-7, the V gene TRBV7-9; 9 bases are shared with TRBD1. The CDR3 loop spans 15 amino acids. Germline V CDR1 and CDR2: SEHNR, FQNEAQ (reference sequence). V lost 5 bases, J lost 3 bases, and 8 bases stayed unmatched. CDR3: CASSGSGTGYYEQYF. CDR3 bases: TGTGCCAGCAGCGGATCCGGGACAGGGTACTACGAGCAGTACTTC. Drawing the rest from reference TRBV7-9 and TRBJ2-7, the complete variable domain is DTGVSQNPRHKITKRGQNVTFRCDPISEHNRLYWYRQTLGQGPEFLTYFQNEAQLEKSRLLSDRFSAERPKGSFSTLEIQRTEQGDSAMYLCASSGSGTGYYEQYFGPGTRLTVT.

The rearrangement links TRBV28 to TRBJ2-5; 8 bases line up with TRBD1. Germline V CDR1 and CDR2: MDHEN, SYDVKM. This CDR3 is 14 amino acids long. The V and J ends lost 11 bases and 4 bases, in that order; junction bases with no gene match: 12. This CDR3 is CARLGDRGRETQYF. The DNA for the CDR3 is TGTGCCCGACTCGGCGACAGGGGAAGAGAGACCCAGTACTTC.

As to this clone: Other DNA variants within this sample encode the same CDR3. V is TRBV23-1 and J is TRBJ1-2; the D gene is possibly TRBD1 (5 bases). TRBV23-1 is labeled an ORF, and its function is uncertain. The CDR3 is made up of 13 amino acids. V was clipped by 3 bases and J by 8 bases, with 13 bases between them. The CDR3 DNA reads as TGCGCCAGCAGTCACCCGGGGGGACGGGGCTACACCTTC. Translation: CASSHPGGRGYTF.

The chain has TRBV5-5 and TRBJ2-5; tentatively, D is TRBD2 (5 bases). The germline gives CDR1 SGHKS, CDR2 YYEKEE (reference sequence). Between the trimmed V and J ends, which lost 5 bases and 4 bases, there was a span of 12 bases. CDR3 size: 13 residues. CDR3: CASSRGFGETQYF. The DNA of the CDR3 is TGTGCCAGCAGTCGGGGATTTGGAGAGACCCAGTACTTC. Combining the CDR3 with reference TRBV5-5 and TRBJ2-5 gives the whole variable domain DAGVTQSPTHLIKTRGQQVTLRCSPISGHKSVSWYQQVLGQGPQFIFQYYEKEERGRGNFPDRFSARQFPNYSSELNVNALLLGDSALYLCASSRGFGETQYFGPGTRLLVL.

The chain recombines TRBV9 with TRBJ2-5; 7 nucleotides match TRBD1. J lost 5 bases, V lost 4 bases, and 14 bases had no gene match. Germline V lookup: CDR1 SGDLS, CDR2 YYNGEE. The CDR3 is 16 residues long. Here the CDR3 DNA reads TGTGCCAGCAGCTCCGGTGTTGCAGGGGGTTCGGAGACCCAGTACTTC. This encodes CASSSGVAGGSETQYF.

This chain joins TRBV28 and TRBJ2-2; possible D gene TRBD2, 7 bases. Trimming left V 1 base short and J 2 bases short, with 17 bases between. The CDR3 is 18 amino acids. Germline-derived CDR1 and CDR2 are MDHEN and SYDVKM. In DNA, the CDR3 is TGTGCCAGCAGTTTATTCGGGGGGCTGCTCCTAAACACCGGGGAGCTGTTTTTT. This translates into CASSLFGGLLLNTGELFF.

This rearrangement joins TRBV5-5 to TRBJ2-5; TRBD2 aligns across 12 bases. This CDR3 has 18 residues. Germline loops: CDR1 SGHKS, CDR2 YYEKEE (reference sequence). Trimming removed 3 bases from V and 5 bases from J; junction bases left unmatched: 14. The CDR3 spells CASSWLAGGPIDPETQYF. In DNA form, the CDR3 reads TGTGCCAGCAGCTGGCTAGCGGGGGGGCCAATAGATCCGGAGACCCAGTACTTC.

The gene calls are TRBV20-1 and TRBJ2-1, with D perhaps TRBD2 (5 bases). Germline V gives CDR1 DFQATT, CDR2 SNEGSKA (reference sequence). The CDR3 covers 11 residues. Deletions cut 6 bases from V and 12 bases from J, with 15 bases between. The CDR3 reads CSAPDPRGQFF. CDR3 sequence (DNA): TGCAGTGCCCCGGACCCCCGGGGGCAGTTCTTC.

This chain uses TRBV7-6 with TRBJ2-1; 9 positions match TRBD1. Germline V lookup: CDR1 SGHVS, CDR2 FNYEAQ. V gave up 3 bases and J gave up 8 bases; unmatched junction bases: 11. This CDR3 has 16 amino acids. The chain's CDR3 is CASSFSAGQGSHEQFF. DNA of the CDR3: TGTGCCAGCAGCTTCAGCGCGGGACAGGGCTCGCATGAGCAGTTCTTC.

The rearrangement uses TRBV27 and TRBJ1-5, with 8 bases fitting TRBD1. CDR3 size: 15 residues. V shed 6 bases and J 3 bases; nucleotides not matched to a gene: 7. Germline V CDR1 and CDR2: MNHEY, SMNVEV (reference sequence). This CDR3 is CASRLGQEANQPQHF. The CDR3 DNA is TGTGCCAGCAGGCTGGGACAGGAGGCCAATCAGCCCCAGCATTTT.

This rearrangement joins TRBV14 to TRBJ2-3; 11 bases align to TRBD2. The CDR3 is 16 residues long. Trimming took 3 bases from V and 3 from J; bases not matched to a gene: 5. The germline gives CDR1 SGHDN, CDR2 FVKESK. CDR3 amino acids: CASSHLAGGLTDTQYF. The CDR3 DNA is TGTGCCAGCAGCCATCTAGCGGGGGGCCTGACAGATACGCAGTATTTT.

The J gene is TRBJ2-3, the V gene TRBV6-1; possibly TRBD1 for D (6 bases). Germline V gene lookup returns CDR1 MNHNS and CDR2 SASEGT. Trimming stripped 6 bases from V and 6 bases from J, with 10 bases between. The CDR3 has 12 amino acids. The CDR3 bases are TGTGCCAGCAGGAGGACAGCGGATACGCAGTATTTT. This encodes CASRRTADTQYF.

The chain carries TRBV23-1 and TRBJ1-3; tentative D call: TRBD1 (5 bases). TRBV23-1 is placed among ORFs of uncertain function. The CDR3 totals 14 residues. The germline V and J ends were trimmed by 6 bases and 4 bases, with 13 bases remaining between them. Here the CDR3 DNA reads TGCGCCAGCAGGGGACTTACGCCGGGAAACACCATATATTTT. Its translation: CASRGLTPGNTIYF.

The rearrangement links TRBV4-1 to TRBJ1-2; weak D call: TRBD1 (6 bases). The germline V and J ends were trimmed by 2 bases and 4 bases, with 11 bases remaining between them. CDR1 and CDR2 (germline): MGHRA, YSYEKL. The CDR3 is made up of 14 amino acids. CDR3 region: CASSQPGTTYGYTF. CDR3 DNA sequence: TGCGCCAGCAGCCAACCCGGGACAACCTATGGCTACACCTTC.

The chain has TRBV19 and TRBJ1-1; a weak D match, TRBD1 (6 bases). V lost 3 bases, J lost 1 base, and 15 bases lay in between. The CDR3 extends over 16 amino acids. Germline V gene lookup returns CDR1 LNHDA and CDR2 SQIVND (reference sequence). CDR3 loop: CASSMKPQGWNTEAFF. The DNA of the CDR3 is TGTGCCAGTAGTATGAAACCACAGGGTTGGAACACTGAAGCTTTCTTT.

CDR3 in DNA: TGTGCCAGCAGTTTATCGGGCTCTGGGGCCAACGTCCTGACTTTC. It yields the protein CASSLSGSGANVLTF. The genes are TRBV28 and TRBJ2-6; D gene unclear. Trimming took off 1 base at V and 0 bases at J, with 4 bases between the two ends. Germline CDR1 and CDR2: MDHEN and SYDVKM. The CDR3 sequence is 15 residues long. Full variable domain (rest looked up from reference TRBV28 and TRBJ2-6): DVKVTQSSRYLVKRTGEKVFLECVQDMDHENMFWYRQDPGLGLRLIYFSYDVKMKEKGDIPEGYSVSREKKERFSLILESASTNQTSMYLCASSLSGSGANVLTFGAGSRLTVL.

This clone was picked up a small number of times. This chain uses TRBV9 with TRBJ2-5; D unclear. This CDR3 comprises 13 residues. Trimming removed 0 bases from V and 9 bases from J, with 12 bases in between. Germline V CDR1 and CDR2: SGDLS, YYNGEE. The CDR3 DNA sequence: TGTGCCAGCAGCGTAGTCCCCCAACGGGCCCAGTACTTC. Translating it yields CASSVVPQRAQYF.

The V gene is TRBV4-1, the J gene TRBJ2-3; 9 bases fit TRBD1. Germline loops: CDR1 MGHRA, CDR2 YSYEKL. This CDR3 has 17 amino acids. The J segment lost 1 base and the V segment lost 4 bases, leaving 9 bases of the junction unmatched. CDR3 in amino acids: CASSRLQGAWGTDTQYF. In DNA form, the CDR3 reads TGCGCCAGCAGCCGTTTACAGGGGGCATGGGGCACAGATACGCAGTATTTT.

A few counts support this clone. This rearrangement joins TRBV30 to TRBJ1-6; 8 bases align to TRBD1. J lost 10 bases, V lost 0 bases, and 8 bases had no gene match. The CDR3 has 15 residues. Germline V gene lookup returns CDR1 GTSNPN and CDR2 SVGIG (reference sequence). The CDR3 here is CAWSVTGRGLSPLHF. In DNA form, the CDR3 reads TGTGCCTGGAGTGTAACTGGCAGGGGGCTGTCACCCCTCCACTTT. Together with reference TRBV30 and TRBJ1-6, the CDR3 gives the full variable domain: SQTIHQWPATLVQPVGSPLSLECTVEGTSNPNLYWYRQAAGRGLQLLFYSVGIGQISSEVPQNLSASRPQDRQFILSSKKLLLSDSGFYLCAWSVTGRGLSPLHFGNGTRLTVT.

V gene TRBV6-5 combines with J gene TRBJ2-1, with TRBD2 identical over 11 bases. V lost 3 bases, J lost 9 bases, and 4 bases stayed unmatched. CDR1 and CDR2 from the germline V gene are MNHEY and SVGAGI. This CDR3 is built from 14 residues. The CDR3 bases are TGTGCCAGCAGTTATAGCGGGGGGGCTTCTGAGCAGTTCTTC. Amino acids: CASSYSGGASEQFF.

The chain recombines TRBV19 with TRBJ1-5; no clear D gene. V lost 11 bases to trimming and J lost 5 bases, with 10 bases between them. The CDR3 has 11 residues. From germline, CDR1 is LNHDA and CDR2 SQIVND (reference sequence). As DNA, the CDR3 is TGTGCCTCAGTAACGCATCAGCCCCAGCATTTT. Its protein product is CASVTHQPQHF.

This rearrangement joins TRBV7-2 to TRBJ1-2; D may be TRBD1 (5 bases). Germline lookup yields CDR1 SGHTA and CDR2 FQGNSA. CDR3 size: 15 residues. Trimming removed 5 bases at V and 4 bases at J, with 17 bases between. CDR3 region: CASSPSTGTPYGYTF. CDR3 sequence (DNA): TGTGCCAGCAGCCCATCAACAGGTACCCCCTATGGCTACACCTTC.

This chain joins TRBV5-4 and TRBJ2-7; TRBD1 is a possible D gene (5 bases). The CDR3 is 15 amino acids. Trimming left V 3 bases short and J 3 bases short, with 16 bases between. The V gene's germline CDR1 is SGHNT and CDR2 YYREEE (reference sequence). The CDR3 is CASSSRTRSIYEQYF. The CDR3 region has the DNA TGTGCCAGCAGCTCAAGGACAAGATCTATCTACGAGCAGTACTTC.